The source of this TCR beta chain is a study of identical twins. One entry per CDR3 protein results from TCRdb running MiXCR on the 5' RACE reads. The sample shows about 210,000 distinct CDR3 sequences, around 9.6% of them seen only once. This clonotype was seen a handful of times. Every sampled donor was Caucasian and healthy. This sequence was found in a woman younger than 35 in good health. Sequencing was performed on memory (CD45RO+) T cells sorted from blood.

The CDR3 loop is CATGTANTEAFF. The CDR3 nucleotides are TGTGCCACCGGGACAGCAAACACTGAAGCTTTCTTT. V gene TRBV15 combines with J gene TRBJ1-1, with 7 bases aligning to TRBD1. Trimming took 8 bases from V and 2 from J; bases not matched to a gene: 2. Germline-derived CDR1 and CDR2 are LNHNV and YYDKDF (reference sequence). The CDR3 totals 12 residues.